Included here is one T cell receptor beta chain sequence, with context. The target of this receptor is not known. No much larger clone is present one base from it, and per-base qualities are unavailable. TCR CDR3 regions were amplified from genomic DNA by multiplex PCR using the deep immunoSEQ assay. For each cell subset, the extracted genomic DNA was distributed evenly across all wells of several immunoSEQ 96-well plates, and each plate served as one replicate. For sorted subsets, each replicate PCR was loaded with approximately 200 ng genomic DNA, equivalent to 25,000 to 35,000 T cell genomes. Purified libraries were quantified with a Qubit 3.0 fluorometer, sized on a Bioanalyzer 2100, and re-quantified with the KAPA Library Quantification kit. Every immunoSEQ 96-well plate was sequenced on a dedicated single-read 150-cycle Illumina NextSeq 550 flow cell. The published analysis was carried out like this. The immunoSEQ output contained only junctional sequences without quality scores, so filtering could not match that applied to full-length reads. Sequences were annotated with PyIR, a Python wrapper for IgBLAST v1.9, and V/J genes and CDR3 were assigned using IMGT germline references. Reads were removed for weak V/J assignments (E-value above 1e-6), missing CDR3, stop codons, out-of-frame junctions, or ambiguous translated residues. V3J clonotypes were defined as sequences sharing an identical inferred V gene, J gene, and CDR3 amino acid sequence. To compute the percentage overlap between repertoires, the number of shared unique clonotypes was divided by the size of the smaller repertoire. Repertoire richness was assessed with RTK rarefaction, the Chao1 estimator, and Recon v2.1 estimates of unobserved clonotypes. Generation probabilities were computed with OLGA for all TCRbeta clonotypes obtained by the gDNA method from several donors. The source is immuneACCESS, and TCRdb retained only in-frame sequences with V and J called. Part of the clones is not carried over; for the studies checked, unresolved V genes explain less than half of this, and the remainder is unexplained. V and J calls plus clone size are reproduced from that table; the DNA served to infer D and trimming. Recorded for this sample are fewer than 2.5 million clones; approximately 94% of them occurred a single time. More than 0.35% of the sample lies in the top ten.

This record belongs to a study of shared clonotypes between healthy human individuals (dated by TCRdb to 2019 to 2021). With regard to the full study: The cohort comprised a couple of women and a few men aged 18 to 49 years. Per donor, three plates each were used for CD4 naive and CD4 memory, two for CD8 naive, and one for CD8 memory. Blood TCR repertoires of a handful of healthy adults were deeply sequenced to estimate repertoire size and the extent of clonotype sharing between individuals. To increase sequencing depth and limit assay-specific biases, TCR repertoire library preparation and sequencing were carried out by different laboratories using diverse techniques. Per donor, leukapheresis produced somewhere between about 0.8 and 9 billion PBMCs. The investigation overall reported the following: Naive subsets generally had larger estimated clonotype richness than memory subsets did. When a few donors were compared, the shared fraction of clonotypes was approximately 5% for naive CD4, roughly 3.4% for naive CD8, more than 2% for memory CD4, and 0.35% to 0.5% for memory CD8. Pairwise subsampling indicated that sequencing depth was expected to affect the degree of clonotype sharing among donors. Sampling was restricted to blood, and TCR repertoires in tissue are likely to differ from TCR repertoires in blood. Because the study included a small number of donors, the genetic and exposure-history diversity represented was limited. Compared with non-shared clonotypes, clonotypes shared by all four sorted-subset donors had higher generation probabilities. Incomplete sequencing was indicated by rarefaction of sorted-subset datasets, despite the large sequencing depth.

Taken from cysteine to phenylalanine, the CDR3 has 11 residues. CDR3 DNA only is kept here, 33 bases in frame from base 1. The germline V gene provides CDR1 SGHDT and CDR2 YYEEEE. A distance of 11 bases separates the germline ends of V and J, which lose 6 bases and 10 bases respectively. The donors were healthy, HIV-negative adults who had no recently reported acute infections or vaccinations. Only Caucasian adults living in Nashville, Tennessee, USA were represented among the donors. Magnetic negative selection was used to enrich CD4+ T cells, after which naive cells were positively selected on CD45RA and the negative fraction became the memory subset. After blood collection by leukapheresis, PBMCs were isolated using Ficoll-Histopaque density gradient centrifugation and then cryopreserved in the vapor phase of liquid nitrogen. Purity and quantity of every magnetically sorted T cell population were checked by analytical flow cytometry. Each sorted fraction had its genomic DNA isolated and then quantified by UV absorbance on a Nanodrop 2000c.

The clonotype comes from a man aged 18 to 29 in good health. Some clones in this sample may be carry-over from other donors' samples. Recombination connected TRBV5-6 to TRBJ2-1, with a weak D call of TRBD2 (5 bases match). Sequenced input: naive CD4+ T cells from PBMCs. Per the publication, the cell subset or site label means: CD45RA+ positively selected. CDR3 sequence: CASIYRREQFF. In nucleotides, the sequence is TGTGCCAGCATCTACCGGAGGGAGCAGTTCTTC.